One and the same sample provided the 8 T cell receptor beta chains below, sequenced in a study of CD8 T cells in ankylosing spondylitis. TCRdb reprocessed the 5' RACE reads via MiXCR and lists one record per CDR3 protein. This sample has roughly 160,000 distinct CDR3 sequences; around 10% occur once, and the top ten carry about 29%. Sequenced sample: blood, either unsorted or a sorted T cell fraction (not recorded which). The receptor set was obtained from a male donor with ankylosing spondylitis or in good health (not recorded which).

This clonotype appeared many times. One junction end does not reproduce the germline sequence, and a read error may be involved. The CDR3, as DNA: TGCGCCAGCAGCTTGGGTGGTGACAGGAGTAAACTCTTC. The encoded protein is CASSLGGDRSKLF. The chain has TRBV5-1 and TRBJ2-1; D may be TRBD1 (6 bases). The CDR3 length is 13 residues. CDR1 is SGHRS and CDR2 is YFSETQ in the germline V gene.

In its sample, this clonotype was seen a few times. The rearrangement uses TRBV4-3 and TRBJ1-6, with 8 bases matching TRBD1. Unmatched junction bases numbered 4, after V lost 3 bases and J lost 9 bases. This CDR3 has 14 amino acids. Looked up from germline, CDR1 is LGHNA and CDR2 is YSLEER. The CDR3 sequence: CASSQDRVGSPLHF. CDR3 sequence (DNA): TGCGCCAGCAGCCAGGACAGGGTGGGTTCACCCCTCCACTTT.

This clonotype was picked up a small number of times. The chain is built from TRBV6-4 and TRBJ1-2; TRBD1 matches 8 bases. V shed 3 bases and J 9 bases; nucleotides not matched to a gene: 6. Looked up from germline, CDR1 is MRHNA and CDR2 is SNTAGT. The CDR3 spans 13 residues. The CDR3: CASSETGQGSYTF. The CDR3 DNA reads as TGTGCCAGCAGTGAGACCGGACAGGGTAGCTACACCTTC.

As regards this clonotype: At one boundary the junction diverges from the germline segment, which might be a read error. The chain uses TRBV20-1 and TRBJ1-5, with a weak D call TRBD1 (5 bases). This CDR3 region has 17 residues. CDR1 is DFQATT, CDR2 SNEGSKA, per germline (reference sequence). CDR3: CCAREPLAGLNNQPQHF. Here the CDR3 DNA reads TGCTGTGCTAGGGAACCTTTGGCAGGGCTCAACAATCAGCCCCAGCATTTT.

Many counts were recorded for this clonotype. The chain couples TRBV12-3 or TRBV12-4 to TRBJ1-5, with a tentative D call TRBD1 (5 bases). The CDR3 extends over 13 amino acids. V was shortened by 6 bases and J by 6 bases, with 12 bases between the two germline ends. Written as DNA, the CDR3 is TGTGCCAGCAGGTCCAGGGAATTTCAGCCCCAGCATTTT. Translated: CASRSREFQPQHF.

The chain recombines TRBV5-1 with TRBJ2-3, with D unresolved. Germline V gene lookup returns CDR1 SGHRS and CDR2 YFSETQ. The CDR3 totals 13 residues. Trimming stripped 4 bases from V and 6 bases from J, with 12 bases between. CDR3 in DNA: TGCGCCAGCAGCCCCGTAGGTGGCGATACGCAGTATTTT. It codes for CASSPVGGDTQYF.

This clonotype has a count of ten or more. The CDR3 DNA reads as TGCAGCGTTGAATCGAGTGGGAGCACTGAAGCTTTCTTT. Translating gives CSVESSGSTEAFF. This rearrangement joins TRBV29-1 to TRBJ1-1; D unclear. Germline V gene lookup returns CDR1 SQVTM and CDR2 ANQGSEA. Trimming removed 2 bases from V and 4 bases from J, with 11 bases in between. This CDR3 contains 13 residues.

This clonotype was observed at least ten times. This chain joins TRBV5-6 and TRBJ1-1; TRBD1 aligns across 8 bases. CDR3 length: 13 residues. CDR1 and CDR2 (germline): SGHDT, YYEEEE. J was trimmed by 5 bases and V by 5 bases; bases with no gene match: 5. Here the CDR3 DNA reads TGTGCCAGCAGACCGACAGGGGAGACTGAAGCTTTCTTT. Amino acid sequence: CASRPTGETEAFF.